The 21 T cell receptor beta chains below all came from one sample that was sequenced in a study of monozygotic twins with inflammatory bowel disease. TCRdb processed the 5' RACE reads again and assigns one entry to each CDR3 protein, with no DNA. The sample includes approximately 330,000 distinct CDR3 sequences. The sample was blood. These receptors were collected from a human donor with ulcerative colitis or Crohn's disease, or a healthy co-twin of an affected twin (not recorded which).

This chain uses TRBV29-1 with TRBJ2-2; TCRdb's D call, TRBD1, is unchecked because there is no DNA. The CDR3 runs to 14 residues. The V gene's germline CDR1 is SQVTM and CDR2 ANQGSEA. CDR3 sequence: CSVATQQGTGELFF.

This chain connects TRBV7-7 to TRBJ2-1; TCRdb names TRBD1, which stays unverified in the absence of DNA. The CDR3 runs to 16 residues. Germline values: CDR1 SSHAT, CDR2 FNYEAQ (reference sequence). CDR3 sequence reads: CASSSGQVDPYNEQFF.

The rearrangement links TRBV2 to TRBJ2-1. The CDR3 length is 13 residues. Germline lookup yields CDR1 SNHLY and CDR2 FYNNEI. CDR3 sequence: CASSAVSYNEQFF. The full variable domain, its missing parts supplied by reference TRBV2 and TRBJ2-1, is EPEVTQTPSHQVTQMGQEVILRCVPISNHLYFYWYRQILGQKVEFLVSFYNNEISEKSEIFDDQFSVERPDGSNFTLKIRSTKLEDSAMYFCASSAVSYNEQFFGPGTRLTVL.

The V call is TRBV5-6, the J call TRBJ2-5; TCRdb selects TRBD1, and the lack of DNA leaves this call unchecked. The germline gives CDR1 SGHDT, CDR2 YYEEEE. CDR3 length equals 14 residues. Here the CDR3 reads CASSLRQGIETQYF.

This chain connects TRBV6-2 or TRBV6-3 to TRBJ2-2; TCRdb's D call of TRBD2 is untestable without DNA. From germline, CDR1 is MNHEY and CDR2 SVGEGT. CDR3 size: 17 residues. The CDR3 region is CASSYESGRADTGELFF.

This chain joins TRBV12-3 or TRBV12-4 and TRBJ2-7. CDR3 size: 13 residues. The CDR3: CASSPRETTGQYF.

This chain joins TRBV5-1 and TRBJ2-4; TCRdb picks TRBD1, but there is no DNA to check that call. This CDR3 is 16 amino acids long. Germline CDR1 and CDR2: SGHRS and YFSETQ. The CDR3 reads CASSGGTPKGQNIQYF.

V and J are TRBV27 and TRBJ2-7; TCRdb's D gene call, TRBD2, goes unchecked for lack of DNA. The CDR3 contains 15 residues. Looked up from germline, CDR1 is MNHEY and CDR2 is SMNVEV (reference sequence). CDR3 residues: CASSLMGSGRVEQYF.

The chain has TRBV20-1 and TRBJ1-2; TCRdb indicates TRBD1, and absent DNA this call remains unverified. The CDR3 has 12 amino acids. CDR1 DFQATT and CDR2 SNEGSKA come from the germline V gene (reference sequence). The CDR3 sequence is CSATGQGYGYTF.

The V gene is TRBV3-1, the J gene TRBJ2-6; the TRBD1 assignment by TCRdb is unverifiable without DNA. Germline V gives CDR1 LGHDT, CDR2 YNNKEL (reference sequence). The CDR3 extends over 19 amino acids. The CDR3 sequence: CASSPKVPGWNSGANVLTF.

The chain uses TRBV5-5 and TRBJ2-1; lacking DNA, the TRBD1 call made by TCRdb goes unchecked. Germline CDR1 SGHKS, CDR2 YYEKEE (reference sequence). This CDR3 has 12 amino acids. Here the CDR3 reads CASSWGGGGEFF.

This chain joins TRBV20-1 and TRBJ2-7; TCRdb reports TRBD2, a call that lacks DNA to check it against. This CDR3 has 15 amino acids. Germline V lookup: CDR1 DFQATT, CDR2 SNEGSKA (reference sequence). The CDR3 spells CSARDWRERSYEQYF.

The J gene is TRBJ1-1, the V gene TRBV3-1. Germline V gene data show CDR1 as LGHDT and CDR2 as YNNKEL (reference sequence). This CDR3 has 15 residues. The CDR3 spells CASSQEAGSNTEAFF.

The J gene is TRBJ2-3, the V gene TRBV6-1; TCRdb designates TRBD1, a call that cannot be tested without DNA. Per the germline V gene, CDR1 is MNHNS and CDR2 is SASEGT. The CDR3 is 15 amino acids. The chain's CDR3 is CASSPTGPTYDTQYF.

V is TRBV6-1 and J is TRBJ2-7; the D call of TRBD2 rests on TCRdb alone, since no DNA is present to check it. Per germline, CDR1 MNHNS and CDR2 SASEGT. The CDR3 covers 16 residues. This CDR3 reads CASRKTKTSMGYEQYF.

The chain couples TRBV28 to TRBJ2-7; TCRdb picks TRBD2, but there is no DNA to check that call. CDR1 is MDHEN, CDR2 SYDVKM, per germline. This CDR3 has 14 residues. This chain's CDR3 is CASRQRGLTYEQYF.

J is TRBJ2-1 and V is TRBV19; the D call from TCRdb, TRBD2, cannot be confirmed without DNA. The germline V gene encodes CDR1 LNHDA and CDR2 SQIVND (reference sequence). CDR3 length equals 16 residues. The CDR3 here is CASSQTSGITYNEQFF.

This rearrangement joins TRBV20-1 to TRBJ1-1. CDR1 is DFQATT and CDR2 is SNEGSKA in the germline V gene (reference sequence). The CDR3 length is 11 residues. CDR3 loop: CSASRQAEAFF.

The chain has TRBV27 and TRBJ1-1. The germline CDR1 and CDR2 sequences are MNHEY and SMNVEV (reference sequence). The CDR3 length is 13 residues. The CDR3 reads CASSLRANTEAFF.

This rearrangement joins TRBV11-2 to TRBJ2-3. The CDR3 length is 15 residues. Germline values: CDR1 SGHAT, CDR2 FQNNGV. The CDR3 spells CASSLLGLATDTQYF.

The chain uses TRBV20-1 and TRBJ1-3. Per the germline V gene, CDR1 is DFQATT and CDR2 is SNEGSKA (reference sequence). The CDR3 is made up of 13 amino acids. CDR3 loop: CSASSEAGNTIYF.